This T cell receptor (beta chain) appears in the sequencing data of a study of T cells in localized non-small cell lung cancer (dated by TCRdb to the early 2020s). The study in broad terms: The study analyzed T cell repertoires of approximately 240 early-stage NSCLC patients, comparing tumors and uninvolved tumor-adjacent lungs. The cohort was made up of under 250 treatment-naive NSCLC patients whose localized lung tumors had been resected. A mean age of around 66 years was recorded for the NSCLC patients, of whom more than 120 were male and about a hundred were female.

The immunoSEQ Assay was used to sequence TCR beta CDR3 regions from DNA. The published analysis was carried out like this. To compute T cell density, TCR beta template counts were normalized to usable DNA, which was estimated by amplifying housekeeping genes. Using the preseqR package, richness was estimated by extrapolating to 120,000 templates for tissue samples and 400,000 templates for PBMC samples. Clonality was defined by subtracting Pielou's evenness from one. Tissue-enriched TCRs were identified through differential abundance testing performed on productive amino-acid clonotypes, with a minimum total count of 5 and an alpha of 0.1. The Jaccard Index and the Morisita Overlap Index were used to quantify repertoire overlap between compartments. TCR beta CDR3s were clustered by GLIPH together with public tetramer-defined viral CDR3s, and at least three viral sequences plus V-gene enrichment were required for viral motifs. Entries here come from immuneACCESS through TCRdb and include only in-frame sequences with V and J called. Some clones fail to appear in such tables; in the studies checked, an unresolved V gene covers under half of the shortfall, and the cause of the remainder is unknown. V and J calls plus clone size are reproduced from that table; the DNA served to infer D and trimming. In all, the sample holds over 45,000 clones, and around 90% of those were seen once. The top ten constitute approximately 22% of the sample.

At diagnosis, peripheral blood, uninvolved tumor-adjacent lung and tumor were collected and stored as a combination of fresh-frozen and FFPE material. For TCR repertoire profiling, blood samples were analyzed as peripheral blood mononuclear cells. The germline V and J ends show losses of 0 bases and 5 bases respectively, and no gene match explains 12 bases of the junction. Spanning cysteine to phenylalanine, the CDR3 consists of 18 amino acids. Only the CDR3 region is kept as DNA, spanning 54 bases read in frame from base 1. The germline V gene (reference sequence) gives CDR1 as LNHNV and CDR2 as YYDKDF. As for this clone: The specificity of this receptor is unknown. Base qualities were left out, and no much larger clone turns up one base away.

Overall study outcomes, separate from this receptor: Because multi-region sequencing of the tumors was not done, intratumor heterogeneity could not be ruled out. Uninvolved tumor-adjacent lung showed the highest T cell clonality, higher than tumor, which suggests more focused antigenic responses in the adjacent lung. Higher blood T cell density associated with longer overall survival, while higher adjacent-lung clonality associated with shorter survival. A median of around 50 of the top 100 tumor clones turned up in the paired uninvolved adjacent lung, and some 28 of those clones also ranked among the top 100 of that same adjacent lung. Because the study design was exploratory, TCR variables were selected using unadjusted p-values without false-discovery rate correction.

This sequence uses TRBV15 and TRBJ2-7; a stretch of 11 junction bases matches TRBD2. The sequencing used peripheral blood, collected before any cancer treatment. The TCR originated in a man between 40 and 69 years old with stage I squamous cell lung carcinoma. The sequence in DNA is TGTGCCACCAGCAGAGATCTCGGGCTAGCGGGAGGTTTCCACGAGCAGTACTTC. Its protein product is CATSRDLGLAGGFHEQYF. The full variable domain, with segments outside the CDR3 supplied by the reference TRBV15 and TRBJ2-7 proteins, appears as DAMVIQNPRYQVTQFGKPVTLSCSQTLNHNVMYWYQQKSSQAPKLLFHYYDKDFNNEADTPDNFQSRRPNTSFCFLDIRSPGLGDTAMYLCATSRDLGLAGGFHEQYFGPGTRLTVT.